Listed below are T cell receptor beta chains from one sample, sequenced in a study of blood T cell repertoires in COVID-19. Assay used: immunoSEQ multiplex PCR; TCRdb lists only in-frame clones, some missing. The sample includes around 500,000 clones, 80% to 90% seen only once; the top ten take about 3.2%. Material: peripheral blood. The source of these receptors is a human donor in a cohort sampled during active COVID-19. Each CDR3 is given with its conserved first and last residue. D genes are given only for firm matches. A row's size may be missing; if present it is once, few, many or a size class.

d_call,clone_size,v_call,j_call,cdr3_nt,cdr3_aa
TRBD1,NA,TRBV19,TRBJ2-7,TGTGCCAGTAGTAGGGGACAGGGAGCCTACGAGCAGTACTTC,CASSRGQGAYEQYF
NA,NA,TRBV4-3,TRBJ1-2,TGCGCCAGCAGCCAAGCAGCTCGCCCAGGTGGCTACACCTTC,CASSQAARPGGYTF
NA,NA,TRBV28,TRBJ1-6,TGTGCCAGCTCCCGAGGGGGGGGCGCTCCCTATAATTCACCCCTCCACTTT,CASSRGGGAPYNSPLHF
NA,NA,TRBV27,TRBJ2-3,TGTGCCAGCAGTTTTCCCGGGGGAGATACGCAGTATTTT,CASSFPGGDTQYF
NA,NA,TRBV12-3/TRBV12-4,TRBJ1-1,TGTGCCAGCAGTTTCGCTCCGGGGACTGAAGCTTTCTTT,CASSFAPGTEAFF
TRBD1,once,TRBV19,TRBJ2-5,TGTGCCAGTAGTCAACAGGGGCCTGTGGAGACCCAGTACTTC,CASSQQGPVETQYF
NA,once,TRBV5-4,TRBJ1-1,TGTGCCAGCAGCTTGCCGGGGGGGCTAAACACTGAAGCTTTCTTT,CASSLPGGLNTEAFF
TRBD1,NA,TRBV7-8,TRBJ1-5,TGTGCCAGCAGCCCAACGGGACAGCTCGTTAGCAATCAGCCCCAGCATTTT,CASSPTGQLVSNQPQHF
NA,NA,TRBV18,TRBJ1-1,TGTGCCAGCTCGCCAGACATCCAAATGAACACTGAAGCTTTCTTT,CASSPDIQMNTEAFF
TRBD2,NA,TRBV5-1,TRBJ2-7,TGCGCCAGCAGCTTCGCCGGGACTAGCGGGATAAGCTCCTACGAGCAGTACTTC,CASSFAGTSGISSYEQYF
TRBD2,NA,TRBV3-1/TRBV3-2,TRBJ2-3,TGTGCCAGCAGCCAAGTAATACCTAGCGGGAGCCCAGATACGCAGTATTTT,CASSQVIPSGSPDTQYF
TRBD1,few,TRBV11-3,TRBJ2-7,TGTGCCAGCAGCTTAGATGGGGCCGCCCCCTCAACTCCGGGACAGGGGAGAATCTACGAGCAGTACTTC,CASSLDGAAPSTPGQGRIYEQYF
NA,NA,TRBV19,TRBJ2-7,TGTGCCAGTAGTATAGTGAGCGGCCCGTCCTACGAGCAGTACTTC,CASSIVSGPSYEQYF
NA,NA,TRBV30,TRBJ2-3,TGTGCCTGGAGTGGGGCATCTACCACAGATACGCAGTATTTT,CAWSGASTTDTQYF
NA,NA,TRBV10-1,TRBJ2-5,TGCGCCAGGGTAGCGGAAGGGGAGACCCAGTACTTC,CARVAEGETQYF
NA,once,TRBV5-1,TRBJ2-3,TGCGCCAGCAGCTTCGGAATTAGCGGAGATTCTAGCACAGATACGCAGTATTTT,CASSFGISGDSSTDTQYF
NA,NA,TRBV5-6,TRBJ1-3,TGTGCCAGCAGCTTGGAGGGCAGAGACTACTCTGGAAACACCATATATTTT,CASSLEGRDYSGNTIYF
NA,NA,TRBV3-1/TRBV3-2,TRBJ1-1,TGTGCCAGCAGCCAAGAAGCGTCTGAAGCTTTCTTT,CASSQEASEAFF
NA,NA,TRBV18,TRBJ1-1,TGTGCCAGCTCACCACCAGAGCAGGGGCTAAGGAACACTGAAGCTTTCTTT,CASSPPEQGLRNTEAFF
TRBD1,NA,TRBV12-3/TRBV12-4,TRBJ1-1,TGTGCCAGCAGCCTCGACAGGGACTCGCTAGCTTTCTTT,CASSLDRDSLAFF
NA,NA,TRBV7-9,TRBJ1-1,TGTGCCAGCAGCCCCCCCGGAGTGAGAATGAACACTGAAGCTTTCTTT,CASSPPGVRMNTEAFF
TRBD1,few,TRBV6-1,TRBJ1-5,TGTGCCAGCAGTGAGGTCCGGGACAGGCGCAATCAGCCCCAGCATTTT,CASSEVRDRRNQPQHF
NA,NA,TRBV5-8,TRBJ2-5,TGTGCCAGCAGCCCAGGGTTGCGCGAGACCCAGTACTTC,CASSPGLRETQYF
TRBD1,NA,TRBV7-3,TRBJ2-5,TGTGCCAGCAGCCCGGGACAGGCCCAAGAGACCCAGTACTTC,CASSPGQAQETQYF
TRBD2,NA,TRBV5-1,TRBJ2-3,TGCGCCAGCAGCTTGGGACTAGCTGACGATACGCAGTATTTT,CASSLGLADDTQYF
TRBD1,NA,TRBV19,TRBJ2-7,TGTGCCACACCCACACAGGGGGGTTCTTACGAGCAGTACTTC,CATPTQGGSYEQYF
TRBD2,NA,TRBV7-2,TRBJ2-3,TGTGCCAGCAGCTTAGTTTTAGCGGGAGGGCCGGAGAGCACAGATACGCAGTATTTT,CASSLVLAGGPESTDTQYF
TRBD2,NA,TRBV20-1,TRBJ2-5,TGCAGTGCAACGGGGGAGGGGACCCAGTACTTC,CSATGEGTQYF
TRBD2,NA,TRBV3-1/TRBV3-2,TRBJ2-7,TGTGCCAGCAGCCCCCGACTAGCGGGAGTCCCTCTCTACGAGCAGTACTTC,CASSPRLAGVPLYEQYF
NA,NA,TRBV9,TRBJ1-2,TGTGCCAGCAGCCCCAACCCAACAGGTAGTAACTATGGCTACACCTTC,CASSPNPTGSNYGYTF
NA,NA,TRBV3-1/TRBV3-2,TRBJ1-2,TGTGCCAGCAGCCAGAATCAAGGGGTAGGTGGCTACACCTTC,CASSQNQGVGGYTF
TRBD2,NA,TRBV6-4,TRBJ2-3,TGTGCCAGCTCCCAACTAGCGGGAGGAATAGATACGCAGTATTTT,CASSQLAGGIDTQYF
NA,NA,TRBV7-8,TRBJ1-4,TGTGCCAGCAGCAAAAATATCCTTCAGGGTTCAACTAATGAAAAACTGTTTTTT,CASSKNILQGSTNEKLFF
NA,few,TRBV5-4,TRBJ2-1,TGTGCCAGCAGTTCCCTAGGGGGAGCCACTACAATGACGCAGTTCTTC,CASSSLGGATTMTQFF
TRBD2,NA,TRBV11-3,TRBJ2-1,TGTGCCAGCAGCTTACAGGCGGGAGCAAACAATGAGCAGTTCTTC,CASSLQAGANNEQFF
NA,NA,TRBV27,TRBJ2-1,TGTGCCAGCAGGCTAGGTCAGAGCTCCTACAATGAGCAGTTCTTC,CASRLGQSSYNEQFF
NA,NA,TRBV6-2/TRBV6-3,TRBJ1-2,TGTGCCAGCAACCCGGCTGGTAACTATGGCTACACCTTC,CASNPAGNYGYTF
NA,NA,TRBV25-1,TRBJ2-7,TGTGCCAGCAGCGACGGGAGTTCCCACTTCGAGCAGTACTTC,CASSDGSSHFEQYF
TRBD1,once,TRBV28,TRBJ1-6,TGTGCCAGCCTCCCGACAGGGTCAAATTCACCCCTCCACTTT,CASLPTGSNSPLHF
TRBD1,NA,TRBV7-3,TRBJ1-6,TGTGCCAGCAGCTTACAGGGGGCGCGTAATTCACCCCTCCACTTT,CASSLQGARNSPLHF
TRBD1,few,TRBV19,TRBJ1-1,TGTGCCAGTACCCTCTCCGGGACAGGGATAACTGAAGCTTTCTTT,CASTLSGTGITEAFF
NA,NA,TRBV19,TRBJ2-5,TGTGCCAGTAGTATTAATCGTCAAGAGACCCAGTACTTC,CASSINRQETQYF
NA,NA,TRBV10-2,TRBJ1-1,TGCGCCAGCAGTCCTGCCGGGGGTATGAACACTGAAGCTTTCTTT,CASSPAGGMNTEAFF
TRBD2,NA,TRBV6-6,TRBJ2-3,TGTGCCAGCAGTTGGACTAGCGCCAGCACAGATACGCAGTATTTT,CASSWTSASTDTQYF
NA,NA,TRBV4-1,TRBJ2-1,TGCGCCAGCAGCCAAGCTGACGCCCGGGTCGATGAGCAGTTCTTC,CASSQADARVDEQFF
TRBD1,NA,TRBV7-9,TRBJ1-2,TGTGCCAGCAGCTTGAGAGGCGACAGGGGGTACAACTATGGCTACACCTTC,CASSLRGDRGYNYGYTF
NA,NA,TRBV15,TRBJ1-3,TGTGCCACCAGCAGGGGGCGGACCTACTCTGGAAACACCATATATTTT,CATSRGRTYSGNTIYF